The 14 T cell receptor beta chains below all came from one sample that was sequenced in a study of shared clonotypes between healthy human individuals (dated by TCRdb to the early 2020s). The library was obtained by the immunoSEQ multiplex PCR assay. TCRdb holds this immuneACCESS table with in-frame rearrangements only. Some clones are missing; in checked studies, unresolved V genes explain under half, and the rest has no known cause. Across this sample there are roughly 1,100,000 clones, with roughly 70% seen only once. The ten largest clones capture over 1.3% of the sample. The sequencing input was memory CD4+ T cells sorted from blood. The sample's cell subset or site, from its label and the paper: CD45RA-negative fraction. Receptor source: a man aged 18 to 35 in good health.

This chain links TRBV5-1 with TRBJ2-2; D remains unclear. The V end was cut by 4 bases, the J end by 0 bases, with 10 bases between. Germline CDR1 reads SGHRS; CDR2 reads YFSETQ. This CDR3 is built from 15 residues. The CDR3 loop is CASSRSSANTGELFF. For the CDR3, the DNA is TGCGCCAGCAGCCGTAGCTCTGCGAACACCGGGGAGCTGTTTTTT.

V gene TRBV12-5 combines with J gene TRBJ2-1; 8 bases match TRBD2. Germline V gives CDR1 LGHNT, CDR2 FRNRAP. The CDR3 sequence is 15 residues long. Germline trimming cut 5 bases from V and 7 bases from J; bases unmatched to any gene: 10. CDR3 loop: CASGKGLGTLNEQFF. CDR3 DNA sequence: TGTGCTAGTGGTAAGGGACTAGGGACCTTGAATGAGCAGTTCTTC.

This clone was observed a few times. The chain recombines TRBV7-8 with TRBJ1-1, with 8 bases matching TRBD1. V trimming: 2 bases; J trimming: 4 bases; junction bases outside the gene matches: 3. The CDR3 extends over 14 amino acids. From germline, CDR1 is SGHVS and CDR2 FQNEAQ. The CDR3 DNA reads TGTGCCAGCAGCTTACGGACAGGGTCCACTGAAGCTTTCTTT. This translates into CASSLRTGSTEAFF.

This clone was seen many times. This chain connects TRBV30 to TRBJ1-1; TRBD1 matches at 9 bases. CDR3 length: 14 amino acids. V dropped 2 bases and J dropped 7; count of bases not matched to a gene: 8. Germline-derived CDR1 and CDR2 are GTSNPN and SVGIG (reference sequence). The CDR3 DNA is TGTGCCTGGAGTTCAGGACAGGGGAATTTTGAAGCTTTCTTT. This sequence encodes CAWSSGQGNFEAFF.

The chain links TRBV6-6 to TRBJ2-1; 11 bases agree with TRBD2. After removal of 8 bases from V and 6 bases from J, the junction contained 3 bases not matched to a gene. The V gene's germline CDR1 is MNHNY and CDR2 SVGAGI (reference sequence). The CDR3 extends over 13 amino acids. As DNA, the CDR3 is TGTGCCAGCGGGACTAGCGGACCCAATGAGCAGTTCTTC. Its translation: CASGTSGPNEQFF.

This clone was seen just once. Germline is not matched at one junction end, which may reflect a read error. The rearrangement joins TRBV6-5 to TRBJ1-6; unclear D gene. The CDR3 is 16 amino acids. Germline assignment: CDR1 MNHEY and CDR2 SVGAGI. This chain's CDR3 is CASSYSPSSSNSPLHF. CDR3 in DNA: TGTGCCAGCAGTTACTCACCCTCTTCCTCTAATTCACCCCTCCACTTT.

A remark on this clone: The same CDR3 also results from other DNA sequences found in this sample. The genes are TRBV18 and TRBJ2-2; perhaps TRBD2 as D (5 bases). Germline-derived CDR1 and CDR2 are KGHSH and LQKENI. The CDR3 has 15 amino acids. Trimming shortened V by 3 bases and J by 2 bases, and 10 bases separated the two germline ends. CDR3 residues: CASSPRTGNTGELFF. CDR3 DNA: TGTGCCAGCTCACCGAGGACGGGAAACACCGGGGAGCTGTTTTTT.

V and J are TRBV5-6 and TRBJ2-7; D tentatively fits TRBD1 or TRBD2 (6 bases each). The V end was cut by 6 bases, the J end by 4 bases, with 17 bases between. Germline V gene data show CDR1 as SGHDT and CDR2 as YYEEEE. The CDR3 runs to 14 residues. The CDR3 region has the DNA TGTGCCAGCAACCCCGGAGGAGGGGGTTACGAGCAGTACTTC. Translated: CASNPGGGGYEQYF. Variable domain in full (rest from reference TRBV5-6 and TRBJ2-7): DAGVTQSPTHLIKTRGQQVTLRCSPKSGHDTVSWYQQALGQGPQFIFQYYEEEERQRGNFPDRFSGHQFPNYSSELNVNALLLGDSALYLCASNPGGGGYEQYFGPGTRLTVT.

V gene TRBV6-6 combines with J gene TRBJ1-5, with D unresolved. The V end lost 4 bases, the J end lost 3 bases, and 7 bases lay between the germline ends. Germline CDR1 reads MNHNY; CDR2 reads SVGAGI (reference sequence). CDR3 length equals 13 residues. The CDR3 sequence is CASSLGVNQPQHF. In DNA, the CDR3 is TGTGCCAGCAGTTTGGGTGTCAATCAGCCCCAGCATTTT.

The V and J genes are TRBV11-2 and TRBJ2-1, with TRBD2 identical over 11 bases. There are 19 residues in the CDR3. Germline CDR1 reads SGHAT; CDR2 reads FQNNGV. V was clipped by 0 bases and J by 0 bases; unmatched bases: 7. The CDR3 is CASSLEGLAGGSSYNEQFF. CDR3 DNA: TGTGCCAGCAGCTTAGAAGGCCTAGCGGGGGGCAGCTCCTACAATGAGCAGTTCTTC. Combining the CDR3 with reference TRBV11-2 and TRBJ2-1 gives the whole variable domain EAGVAQSPRYKIIEKRQSVAFWCNPISGHATLYWYQQILGQGPKLLIQFQNNGVVDDSQLPKDRFSAERLKGVDSTLKIQPAKLEDSAVYLCASSLEGLAGGSSYNEQFFGPGTRLTVL.

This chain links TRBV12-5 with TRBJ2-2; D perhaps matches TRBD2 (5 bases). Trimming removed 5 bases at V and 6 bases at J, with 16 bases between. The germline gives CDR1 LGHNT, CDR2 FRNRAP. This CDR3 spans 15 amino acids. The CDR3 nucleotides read TGTGCTAGTGGTGCCCGCGTTGAGGGTCCCGGGGAGCTGTTTTTT. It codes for CASGARVEGPGELFF.

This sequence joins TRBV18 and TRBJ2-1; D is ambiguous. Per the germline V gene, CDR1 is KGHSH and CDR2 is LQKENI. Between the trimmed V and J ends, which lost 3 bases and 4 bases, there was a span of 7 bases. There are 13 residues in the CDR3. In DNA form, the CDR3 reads TGTGCCAGCTCACCGTCAGTTTACAATGAGCAGTTCTTC. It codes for CASSPSVYNEQFF.

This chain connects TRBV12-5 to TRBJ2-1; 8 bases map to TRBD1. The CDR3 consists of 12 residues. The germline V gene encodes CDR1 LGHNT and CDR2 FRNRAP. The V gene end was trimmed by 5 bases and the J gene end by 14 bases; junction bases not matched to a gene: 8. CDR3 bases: TGTGCTAGTGGTGACCGGACAGGGCGGGAGTTCTTC. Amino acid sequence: CASGDRTGREFF.

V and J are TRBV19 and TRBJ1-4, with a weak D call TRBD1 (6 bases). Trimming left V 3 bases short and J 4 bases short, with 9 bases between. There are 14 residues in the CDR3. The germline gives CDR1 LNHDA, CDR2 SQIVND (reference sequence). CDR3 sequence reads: CASSIQGLNEKLFF. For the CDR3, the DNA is TGTGCCAGTAGTATTCAGGGGCTTAATGAAAAACTGTTTTTT.